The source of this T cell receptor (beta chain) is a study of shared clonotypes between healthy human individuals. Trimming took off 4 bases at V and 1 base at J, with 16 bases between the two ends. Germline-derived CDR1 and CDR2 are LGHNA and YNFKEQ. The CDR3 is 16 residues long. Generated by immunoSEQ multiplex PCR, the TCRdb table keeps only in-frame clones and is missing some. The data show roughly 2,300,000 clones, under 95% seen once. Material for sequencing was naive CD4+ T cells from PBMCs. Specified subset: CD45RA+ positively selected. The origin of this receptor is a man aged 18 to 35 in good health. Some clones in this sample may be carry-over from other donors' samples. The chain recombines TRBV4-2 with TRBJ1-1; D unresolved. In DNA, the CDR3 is TGTGCCAGCAGCCTATCCCCTGTAGCCAAGAACACTGAAGCTTTCTTT. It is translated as CASSLSPVAKNTEAFF.